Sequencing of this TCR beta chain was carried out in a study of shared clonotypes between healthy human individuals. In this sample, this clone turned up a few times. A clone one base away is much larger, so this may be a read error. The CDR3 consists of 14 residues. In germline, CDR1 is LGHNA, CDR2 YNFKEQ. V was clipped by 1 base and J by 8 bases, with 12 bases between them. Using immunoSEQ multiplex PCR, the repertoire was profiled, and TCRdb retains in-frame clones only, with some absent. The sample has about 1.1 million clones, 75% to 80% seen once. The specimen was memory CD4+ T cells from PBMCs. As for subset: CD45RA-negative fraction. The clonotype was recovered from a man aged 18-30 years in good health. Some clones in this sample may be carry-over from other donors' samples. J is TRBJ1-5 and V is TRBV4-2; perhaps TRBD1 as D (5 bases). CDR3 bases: TGTGCCAGCAGCCAAGGGGGACGAGGAAAGCCCCAGCATTTT. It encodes CASSQGGRGKPQHF.